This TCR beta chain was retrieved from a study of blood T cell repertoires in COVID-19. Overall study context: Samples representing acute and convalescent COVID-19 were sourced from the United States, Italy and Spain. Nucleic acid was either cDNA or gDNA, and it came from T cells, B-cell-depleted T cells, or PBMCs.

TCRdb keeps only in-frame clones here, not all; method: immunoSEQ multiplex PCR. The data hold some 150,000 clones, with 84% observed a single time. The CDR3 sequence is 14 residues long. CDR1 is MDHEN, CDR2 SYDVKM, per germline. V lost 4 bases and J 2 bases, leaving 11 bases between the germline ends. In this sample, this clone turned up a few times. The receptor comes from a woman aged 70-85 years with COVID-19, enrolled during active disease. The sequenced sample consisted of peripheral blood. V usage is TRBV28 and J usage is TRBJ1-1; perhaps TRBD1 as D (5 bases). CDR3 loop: CASSSEDINTEAFF. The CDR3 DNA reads TGTGCCAGCAGTTCCGAGGACATTAACACTGAAGCTTTCTTT.